This T cell receptor beta chain was profiled in a study of blood T cell repertoires in COVID-19. Sequencing was performed with immunoSEQ multiplex PCR; in TCRdb, only in-frame clones are kept and a portion is missing. In the table there are approximately 150,000 clones, 82% of which are singletons. The CDR3 length is 13 residues. Trimming pared 4 bases from V and 2 bases from J, leaving 8 bases between. Germline V gene data show CDR1 as MGHRA and CDR2 as YSYEKL. The chain has TRBV4-1 and TRBJ1-1; D gene uncertain. The sequenced sample consisted of peripheral blood. This clonotype was obtained from a woman aged 65 to 85 with acute or convalescent COVID-19. CDR3 in DNA: TGCGCCAGCAGCCGACTGATCAACACTGAAGCTTTCTTT. It specifies CASSRLINTEAFF.